This passage covers 25 T cell receptor beta chains from one sample sequenced in a study of shared clonotypes between healthy human individuals. The protocol was immunoSEQ multiplex PCR, while the TCRdb copy is restricted to in-frame clones and leaves out a portion. The data show hundreds of thousands of clones, about 78% seen once. What was sequenced was memory CD4+ T cells sorted from blood. Subset in this sample: CD45RA-negative fraction. Every receptor here comes from a woman aged 25 to 39 in good health.

The chain is built from TRBV29-1 and TRBJ2-3; tentatively, D is TRBD1 (5 bases). V lost 4 bases and J lost 0, with 8 bases in between. This CDR3 has 13 amino acids. CDR1 SQVTM and CDR2 ANQGSEA come from the germline V gene. Here the CDR3 reads CSVGRTSTDTQYF. Written as DNA, the CDR3 is TGCAGCGTTGGACGGACAAGCACAGATACGCAGTATTTT.

The chain has TRBV19 and TRBJ2-2; TRBD2 aligns across 10 bases. Germline V lookup: CDR1 LNHDA, CDR2 SQIVND (reference sequence). This CDR3 is built from 16 residues. V was pared by 3 bases and J by 6 bases, with 7 bases of the junction left unmatched. CDR3 protein: CASSISSGRASGELFF. The CDR3 bases are TGTGCCAGTAGTATCTCGAGCGGGAGGGCCTCCGGGGAGCTGTTTTTT.

The chain links TRBV7-9 to TRBJ1-2, with D perhaps TRBD1 (5 bases). V shed 5 bases and J shed 3 bases, with 22 bases lying between them. Germline V gene lookup returns CDR1 SEHNR and CDR2 FQNEAQ (reference sequence). The CDR3 loop spans 17 amino acids. CDR3 in DNA: TGTGCCAGCAGCACACCACCCTTGGGGGAGGAGGACTATGGCTACACCTTC. This codes for CASSTPPLGEEDYGYTF.

Notes on this clone: A much bigger clone sits one base away, suggesting this may be a read error. This sample also contains other DNA sequences that code for the same CDR3. The CDR3, as DNA: TGCGCCAGCAGCCCCGGGACAGAGGGGACCGGGGAGCTGTTTTTT. It is translated as CASSPGTEGTGELFF. The chain joins TRBV5-1 to TRBJ2-2, with TRBD1 identical over 7 bases. This CDR3 spans 15 amino acids. The trim removed 4 bases at V and 5 bases at J, leaving 8 bases unmatched. Germline CDR1 SGHRS, CDR2 YFSETQ.

The rearrangement joins TRBV28 to TRBJ2-7; D remains ambiguous. V dropped 8 bases and J dropped 6 bases, with 17 bases sitting between them. Germline V gene lookup returns CDR1 MDHEN and CDR2 SYDVKM. The CDR3 totals 13 residues. CDR3 residues: CASPSQSLGEQYF. The DNA of the CDR3 is TGTGCCAGCCCTTCACAGAGTTTAGGCGAGCAGTACTTC.

V and J are TRBV11-1 and TRBJ2-7, with 14 bases that match TRBD2. The trim removed 5 bases at V and 5 bases at J, leaving 5 bases unmatched. The CDR3 contains 15 residues. The germline CDR1 and CDR2 sequences are SGHAT and FQDESV (reference sequence). CDR3 sequence reads: CASSRGLAGVHEQYF. The CDR3 DNA is TGTGCCAGCAGCAGGGGACTAGCGGGAGTTCACGAGCAGTACTTC.

J is TRBJ2-1 and V is TRBV18, with TRBD2 matching over 8 bases. CDR3 length: 17 amino acids. The germline CDR1 and CDR2 sequences are KGHSH and LQKENI. V was clipped by 3 bases and J by 4 bases; unmatched bases: 11. The CDR3, as DNA: TGTGCCAGCTCACCCCTTACCGGGACTAGTTTTTACAATGAGCAGTTCTTC. This sequence encodes CASSPLTGTSFYNEQFF. The full variable domain, with the rest looked up from reference TRBV18 and TRBJ2-1, is NAGVMQNPRHLVRRRGQEARLRCSPMKGHSHVYWYRQLPEEGLKFMVYLQKENIIDESGMPKERFSAEFPKEGPSILRIQQVVRGDSAAYFCASSPLTGTSFYNEQFFGPGTRLTVL.

V is TRBV11-2 and J is TRBJ2-1, with 13 bases identical to TRBD2. V lost 5 bases and J lost 4; bases outside the gene matches: 2. Germline-derived CDR1 and CDR2 are SGHAT and FQNNGV. This CDR3 region has 15 residues. The CDR3 DNA is TGTGCCAGCAGCGTGACTAGCGGGAGGTACAATGAGCAGTTCTTC. Translation gives CASSVTSGRYNEQFF.

The chain has TRBV9 and TRBJ2-1; 11 bases fit TRBD2. Looked up from germline, CDR1 is SGDLS and CDR2 is YYNGEE. The CDR3 is 16 residues long. V shed 0 bases, J shed 9 bases, and the junction held 8 bases outside the gene matches. CDR3 region: CASSVVALAGGTEQFF. The CDR3 DNA is TGTGCCAGCAGCGTAGTTGCGCTAGCGGGAGGAACTGAGCAGTTCTTC.

The gene calls are TRBV28 and TRBJ2-7; D is possibly TRBD2 (5 bases). The CDR3 has 12 residues. V lost 1 base and J lost 6, with 7 bases in between. Germline V gene sequence: CDR1 MDHEN, CDR2 SYDVKM. CDR3 protein: CASSLLRVEQYF. The DNA of the CDR3 is TGTGCCAGCAGTTTATTGCGGGTCGAGCAGTACTTC.

V and J are TRBV19 and TRBJ2-1; TRBD2 is a possible D gene (5 bases). This CDR3 is 12 amino acids long. Germline CDR1 is LNHDA and CDR2 is SQIVND (reference sequence). V lost 2 bases and J 9 bases, leaving 8 bases between the germline ends. CDR3 in DNA: TGTGCCAGTAGTATATCTAGCACTGAGCAGTTCTTC. Translated, it gives CASSISSTEQFF.

In its sample, this clone was seen a few times. The same CDR3 arises from other DNA sequences in this sample as well. The V call is TRBV2, the J call TRBJ1-2; D gene unclear. Looked up from germline, CDR1 is SNHLY and CDR2 is FYNNEI. Trimming left V 3 bases short and J 4 bases short, with 9 bases between. The CDR3 spans 13 residues. The CDR3 loop reads CASSERQVYGYTF. The DNA for the CDR3 is TGTGCCAGCAGTGAGCGCCAGGTCTATGGCTACACCTTC.

This chain joins TRBV15 and TRBJ1-2; D remains unclear. Trimming removed 0 bases from V and 0 bases from J, with 17 bases in between. Germline CDR1 LNHNV, CDR2 YYDKDF (reference sequence). This CDR3 comprises 18 residues. The CDR3 bases are TGTGCCACCAGCAGAGATGGAGTCGGGCCGCGGCCTAACTATGGCTACACCTTC. This codes for CATSRDGVGPRPNYGYTF. Variable domain in full (rest from reference TRBV15 and TRBJ1-2): DAMVIQNPRYQVTQFGKPVTLSCSQTLNHNVMYWYQQKSSQAPKLLFHYYDKDFNNEADTPDNFQSRRPNTSFCFLDIRSPGLGDTAMYLCATSRDGVGPRPNYGYTFGSGTRLTVV.

This clone has at least ten counts. The chain employs TRBV27 and TRBJ2-7; D remains ambiguous. CDR1 is MNHEY, CDR2 SMNVEV, per germline (reference sequence). Trimming shortened V by 5 bases and J by 5 bases, and 13 bases separated the two germline ends. The length of the CDR3 is 13 residues. The CDR3 reads CASSTLGVDEQYF. DNA for the CDR3: TGTGCCAGCAGTACCCTTGGGGTGGACGAGCAGTACTTC.

The V gene is TRBV2, the J gene TRBJ1-2; possibly TRBD1 for D (5 bases). The CDR3 extends over 14 amino acids. Trimming took off 6 bases at V and 8 bases at J, with 19 bases between the two ends. Germline loops: CDR1 SNHLY, CDR2 FYNNEI. The CDR3 region is CASSPGRALGGYTF. The CDR3 DNA is TGTGCCAGCAGCCCAGGGCGGGCCCTAGGGGGCTACACCTTC.

The chain carries TRBV7-9 and TRBJ2-7, with a tentative D call TRBD1 (6 bases). The ends were cut back, 5 bases at V and 3 bases at J, with 14 bases in the middle. Per the germline V gene, CDR1 is SEHNR and CDR2 is FQNEAQ (reference sequence). This CDR3 region has 14 residues. CDR3 in amino acids: CASSASGDIYEQYF. Here the CDR3 DNA reads TGTGCCAGCAGCGCATCAGGGGACATCTACGAGCAGTACTTC.

The gene calls are TRBV30 and TRBJ2-7; 9 bases are shared with TRBD1. The CDR3 length is 13 residues. J gave up 9 bases and V 2 bases, and 8 bases lay outside the gene matches. Germline V CDR1 and CDR2: GTSNPN, SVGIG (reference sequence). The CDR3 DNA follows: TGTGCCTGGAGTAACAGGGGGCGGCTTTGGCAGTACTTC. This translates into CAWSNRGRLWQYF.

This clone has just a few counts. The chain uses TRBV28 and TRBJ1-1; the D is unclear. The ends were cut back, 5 bases at V and 2 bases at J, with 9 bases in the middle. The CDR3 covers 13 residues. Looked up from germline, CDR1 is MDHEN and CDR2 is SYDVKM. CDR3 bases: TGTGCCAGCAGTACCACACCCAACACTGAAGCTTTCTTT. Translating gives CASSTTPNTEAFF. The variable domain in full, with the rest retrieved from reference TRBV28 and TRBJ1-1, is DVKVTQSSRYLVKRTGEKVFLECVQDMDHENMFWYRQDPGLGLRLIYFSYDVKMKEKGDIPEGYSVSREKKERFSLILESASTNQTSMYLCASSTTPNTEAFFGQGTRLTVV.

This rearrangement joins TRBV28 to TRBJ2-3; a weak D match, TRBD2 (6 bases). CDR3 length equals 21 residues. The germline V gene has CDR1 MDHEN and CDR2 SYDVKM. V gave up 6 bases and J gave up 2 bases, with 33 bases separating them. As DNA, the CDR3 is TGTGCCAGCAGCAAGGCAGGGCTCCCCTTATTCGGCGGAGGGGACACAGATACGCAGTATTTT. It translates to CASSKAGLPLFGGGDTDTQYF.

V usage is TRBV5-1 and J usage is TRBJ2-5; D may be TRBD2 (5 bases). This CDR3 has 15 amino acids. Trimming cost V 0 bases and J 7 bases, with 16 bases left between them. CDR1 SGHRS and CDR2 YFSETQ come from the germline V gene. CDR3 in DNA: TGCGCCAGCAGCTTGGGGACTTCGGATCTAAGGACCCAGTACTTC. Translation: CASSLGTSDLRTQYF.

This clone was counted a few times. The CDR3 reads CASRSGEGGTEAFF. CDR3 DNA sequence: TGTGCCAGCAGGTCCGGGGAGGGCGGCACTGAAGCTTTCTTT. The gene calls are TRBV7-9 and TRBJ1-1, with no clear D. CDR3 length: 14 amino acids. The V end was cut by 6 bases, the J end by 4 bases, with 15 bases between. Per germline, CDR1 SEHNR and CDR2 FQNEAQ (reference sequence).

In DNA, the CDR3 is TGCGCCAGCAGCTTGGGACGTGGGGCAGAGGGGACCTACGAGCAGTACTTC. Translating it yields CASSLGRGAEGTYEQYF. V and J are TRBV5-1 and TRBJ2-7; tentatively, D is TRBD1 or TRBD2 (5 bases each). The germline gives CDR1 SGHRS, CDR2 YFSETQ. Trimming shortened V by 0 bases and J by 2 bases, and 18 bases separated the two germline ends. This CDR3 spans 17 amino acids.

J is TRBJ2-7 and V is TRBV7-9; possible D gene TRBD2, 5 bases. The germline V gene encodes CDR1 SEHNR and CDR2 FQNEAQ (reference sequence). The length of the CDR3 is 15 residues. V lost 5 bases, J lost 4 bases, and 18 bases lay in between. CDR3 loop: CASSLFSGKGYEQYF. The CDR3 DNA reads TGTGCCAGCAGCCTCTTCTCCGGGAAGGGTTACGAGCAGTACTTC.

The rearrangement uses TRBV11-3 and TRBJ2-5, with D possibly TRBD1 on 7 matching bases. The V gene lost 1 base and the J gene lost 1 base, with 10 bases spanning the gap. The CDR3 is 15 amino acids. Germline CDR1 and CDR2: SGHNT and YENEEA. DNA for the CDR3: TGTGCCAGCAGCTTAGGGCAGGGGGGCCAAGAGACCCAGTACTTC. Its translation is CASSLGQGGQETQYF.

The chain is built from TRBV5-8 and TRBJ1-2; the D gene is possibly TRBD1 (6 bases). The V gene lost 2 bases and the J gene lost 1 base, with 15 bases spanning the gap. The CDR3 spans 16 residues. Germline V gene sequence: CDR1 SGHTS, CDR2 YDEGEE. Here the CDR3 reads CASSLTGWSFNYGYTF. DNA of the CDR3: TGTGCCAGCAGCTTAACAGGGTGGAGCTTTAACTATGGCTACACCTTC. The full variable domain, completed using reference TRBV5-8 and TRBJ1-2, is EAGVTQSPTHLIKTRGQQATLRCSPISGHTSVYWYQQALGLGLQFLLWYDEGEERNRGNFPPRFSGRQFPNYSSELNVNALELEDSALYLCASSLTGWSFNYGYTFGSGTRLTVV.